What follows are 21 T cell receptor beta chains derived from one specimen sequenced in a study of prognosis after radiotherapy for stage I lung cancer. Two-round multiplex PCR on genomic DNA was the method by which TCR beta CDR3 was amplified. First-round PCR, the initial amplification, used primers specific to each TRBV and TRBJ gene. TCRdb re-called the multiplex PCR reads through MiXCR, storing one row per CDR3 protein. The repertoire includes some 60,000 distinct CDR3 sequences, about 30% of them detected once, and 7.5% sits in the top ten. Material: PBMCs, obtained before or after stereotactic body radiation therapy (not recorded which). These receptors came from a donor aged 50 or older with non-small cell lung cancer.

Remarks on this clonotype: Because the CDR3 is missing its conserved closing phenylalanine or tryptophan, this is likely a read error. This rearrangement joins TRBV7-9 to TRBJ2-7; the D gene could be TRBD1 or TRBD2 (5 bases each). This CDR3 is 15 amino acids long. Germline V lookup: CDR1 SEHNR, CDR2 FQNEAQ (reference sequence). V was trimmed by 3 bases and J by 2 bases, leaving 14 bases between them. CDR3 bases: TGTGCCAGCAGCTTGGGGGAAGCCAGCGCCTACGAGCAGTACTCC. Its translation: CASSLGEASAYEQYS.

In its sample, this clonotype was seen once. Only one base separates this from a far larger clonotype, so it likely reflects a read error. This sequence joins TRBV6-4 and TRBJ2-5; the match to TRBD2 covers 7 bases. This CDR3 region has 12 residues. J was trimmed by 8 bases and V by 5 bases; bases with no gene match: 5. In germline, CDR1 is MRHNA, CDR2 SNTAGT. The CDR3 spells CASSPGRDTQYF. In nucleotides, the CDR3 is TGTGCCAGCAGTCCGGGGAGGGATACCCAGTACTTC.

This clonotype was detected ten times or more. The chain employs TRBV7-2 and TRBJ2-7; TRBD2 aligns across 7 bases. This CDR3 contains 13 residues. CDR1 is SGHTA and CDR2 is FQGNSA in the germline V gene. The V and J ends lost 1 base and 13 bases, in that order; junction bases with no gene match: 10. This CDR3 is CASSLGRDYPRYF. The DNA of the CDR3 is TGTGCCAGCAGCTTAGGGAGGGACTACCCGCGATACTTC.

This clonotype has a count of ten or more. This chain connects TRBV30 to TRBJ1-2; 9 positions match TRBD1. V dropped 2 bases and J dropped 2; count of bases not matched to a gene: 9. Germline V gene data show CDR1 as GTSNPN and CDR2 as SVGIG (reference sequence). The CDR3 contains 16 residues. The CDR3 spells CAWSPPGTGKNYGYTF. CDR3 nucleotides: TGTGCCTGGAGTCCCCCCGGGACAGGGAAAAACTATGGCTACACCTTC.

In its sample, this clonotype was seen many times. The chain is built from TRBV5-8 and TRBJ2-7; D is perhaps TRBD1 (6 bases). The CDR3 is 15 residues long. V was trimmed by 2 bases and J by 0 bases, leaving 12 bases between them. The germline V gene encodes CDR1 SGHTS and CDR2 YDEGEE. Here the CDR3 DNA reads TGTGCCAGCAGCTTAGGGTCAGGGGCCTCCTACGAGCAGTACTTC. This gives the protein CASSLGSGASYEQYF.

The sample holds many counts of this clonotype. The CDR3 DNA follows: TGTGCCATCAGTGAAGGGGAGACCCAGTACTTC. Protein: CAISEGETQYF. The chain joins TRBV10-3 to TRBJ2-5; D gene ambiguous. Germline V gene data show CDR1 as ENHRY and CDR2 as SYGVKD. Trimming shortened V by 3 bases and J by 5 bases, and 4 bases separated the two germline ends. The CDR3 is made up of 11 amino acids.

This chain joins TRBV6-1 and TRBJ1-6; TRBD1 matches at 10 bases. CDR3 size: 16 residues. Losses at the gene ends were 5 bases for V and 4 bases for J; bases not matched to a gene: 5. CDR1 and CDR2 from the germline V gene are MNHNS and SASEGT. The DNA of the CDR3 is TGTGCCAGCAGTACGGGACAGGGGATATATAATTCACCCCTCCACTTT. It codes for CASSTGQGIYNSPLHF.

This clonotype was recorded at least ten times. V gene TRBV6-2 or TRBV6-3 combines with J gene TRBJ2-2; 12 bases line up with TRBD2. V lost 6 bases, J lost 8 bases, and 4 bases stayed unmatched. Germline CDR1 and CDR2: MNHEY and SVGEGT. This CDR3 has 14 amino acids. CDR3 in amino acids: CASSRGLAGGELFF. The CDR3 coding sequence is TGTGCCAGCAGCCGTGGACTAGCGGGGGGGGAGCTGTTTTTT.

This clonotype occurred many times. CDR3 protein: CASSHAQGGGRTDTQYF. For the CDR3, the DNA is TGCGCCAGCAGCCATGCGCAGGGGGGCGGTCGCACAGATACGCAGTATTTT. The J gene is TRBJ2-3, the V gene TRBV4-1; a possible D gene is TRBD1 (7 bases). The CDR3 sequence is 17 residues long. V lost 3 bases and J 1 base, leaving 17 bases between the germline ends. Germline values: CDR1 MGHRA, CDR2 YSYEKL.

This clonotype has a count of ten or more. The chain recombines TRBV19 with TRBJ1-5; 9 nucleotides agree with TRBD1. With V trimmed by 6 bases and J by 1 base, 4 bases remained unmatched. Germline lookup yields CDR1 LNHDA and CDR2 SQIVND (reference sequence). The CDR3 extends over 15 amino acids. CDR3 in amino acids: CASRRDRASNQPQHF. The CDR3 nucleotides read TGTGCCAGTAGACGGGACAGGGCGAGCAATCAGCCCCAGCATTTT.

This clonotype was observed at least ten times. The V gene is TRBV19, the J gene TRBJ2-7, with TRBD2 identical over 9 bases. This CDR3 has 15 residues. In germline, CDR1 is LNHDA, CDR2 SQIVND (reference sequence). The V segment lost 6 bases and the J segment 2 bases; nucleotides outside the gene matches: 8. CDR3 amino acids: CASRRRASGAYEQYF. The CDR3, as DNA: TGTGCCAGTAGGCGCCGGGCTAGCGGGGCCTACGAGCAGTACTTC.

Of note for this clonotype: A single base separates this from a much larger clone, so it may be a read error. CDR3 protein: CASRGQGSMNTEAFF. The CDR3 region has the DNA TGTGCCAGCAGAGGACAGGGGTCGATGAACACTGAAGCTTTCTTT. The chain combines TRBV6-1 with TRBJ1-1; 9 nucleotides agree with TRBD1. The CDR3 runs to 15 residues. The J segment lost 0 bases and the V segment lost 6 bases, leaving 5 bases of the junction unmatched. Germline V gene lookup returns CDR1 MNHNS and CDR2 SASEGT.

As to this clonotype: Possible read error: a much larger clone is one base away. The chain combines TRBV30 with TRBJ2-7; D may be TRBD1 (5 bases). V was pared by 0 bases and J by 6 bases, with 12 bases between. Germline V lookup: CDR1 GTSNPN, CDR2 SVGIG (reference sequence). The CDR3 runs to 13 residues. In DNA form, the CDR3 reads TGTGCCTGGAGTGTACAGGTTCTCGCCGAGCAGTACTTC. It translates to CAWSVQVLAEQYF.

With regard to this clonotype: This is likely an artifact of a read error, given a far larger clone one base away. CDR3 protein: CASSTNTGGSEQYF. CDR3 in DNA: TGTGCCAGTAGTACGAACACAGGGGGCAGTGAGCAGTACTTC. The gene calls are TRBV19 and TRBJ2-7; 9 positions match TRBD1. The trim removed 4 bases at V and 7 bases at J, leaving 8 bases unmatched. The germline V gene encodes CDR1 LNHDA and CDR2 SQIVND (reference sequence). CDR3 size: 14 residues.

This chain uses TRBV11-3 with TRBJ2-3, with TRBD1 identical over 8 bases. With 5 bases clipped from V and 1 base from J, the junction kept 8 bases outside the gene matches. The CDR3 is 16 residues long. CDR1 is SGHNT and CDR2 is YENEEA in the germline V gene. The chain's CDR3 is CASSHGTGSRTDTQYF. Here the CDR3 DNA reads TGTGCCAGCAGCCATGGGACAGGCTCGCGCACAGATACGCAGTATTTT.

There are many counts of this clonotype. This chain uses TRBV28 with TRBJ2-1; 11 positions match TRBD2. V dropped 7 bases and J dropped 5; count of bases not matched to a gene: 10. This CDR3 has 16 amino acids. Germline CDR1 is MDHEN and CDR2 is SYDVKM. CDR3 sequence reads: CASKLAGLAGDNEQFF. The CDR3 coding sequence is TGTGCCAGCAAACTGGCCGGACTAGCGGGTGACAATGAGCAGTTCTTC.

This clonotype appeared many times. The CDR3 loop reads CASNEGFGGYTF. In DNA form, the CDR3 reads TGTGCCAGCAACGAAGGGTTCGGAGGCTACACCTTC. The J gene is TRBJ1-2, the V gene TRBV25-1; D is unclear. Per the germline V gene, CDR1 is MGHDK and CDR2 is SYGVNS. V was trimmed by 7 bases and J by 8 bases, leaving 14 bases between them. The CDR3 is 12 residues long.

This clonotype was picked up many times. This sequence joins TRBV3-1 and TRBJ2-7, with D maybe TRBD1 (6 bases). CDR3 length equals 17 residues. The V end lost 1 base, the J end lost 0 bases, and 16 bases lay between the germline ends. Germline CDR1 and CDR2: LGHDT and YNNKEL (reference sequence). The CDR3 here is CASSQVKTGSDSYEQYF. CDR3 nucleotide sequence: TGTGCCAGCAGCCAAGTTAAGACAGGTTCTGACTCCTACGAGCAGTACTTC.

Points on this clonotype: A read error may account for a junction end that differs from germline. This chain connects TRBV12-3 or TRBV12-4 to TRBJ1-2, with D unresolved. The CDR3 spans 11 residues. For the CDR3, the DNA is TGTGCCAGCAGTTTAGTGTATGCCTACACCTTC. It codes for CASSLVYAYTF.

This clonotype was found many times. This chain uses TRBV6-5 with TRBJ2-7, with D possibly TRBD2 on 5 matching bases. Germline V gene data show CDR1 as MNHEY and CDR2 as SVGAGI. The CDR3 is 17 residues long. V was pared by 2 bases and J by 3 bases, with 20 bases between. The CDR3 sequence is CASSYSGVVGLHYEQYF. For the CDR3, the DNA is TGTGCCAGCAGTTACAGCGGTGTCGTAGGCCTACACTACGAGCAGTACTTC.

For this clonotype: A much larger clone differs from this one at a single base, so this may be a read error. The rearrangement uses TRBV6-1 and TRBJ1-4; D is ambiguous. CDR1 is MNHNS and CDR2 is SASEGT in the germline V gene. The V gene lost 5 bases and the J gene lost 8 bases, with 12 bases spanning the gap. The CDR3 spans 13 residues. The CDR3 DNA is TGTGCCAGCAGTAACTCCCTTTTCGAAAAACTGTTTTTT. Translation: CASSNSLFEKLFF.